The clone carrying this T cell receptor beta chain was counted a few times. Antigen unknown. This record belongs to a study of T-cell reconstitution after alpha-beta-depleted transplantation in children. This sample's TCRbeta library carried unique molecular identifier barcodes. TCRdb called the PCR reads again in MiXCR, with one record for every CDR3 protein. The data hold around 440,000 distinct CDR3 sequences, with around 15% observed a single time. Notes on the study in general: T-cell numbers and diversity one year post-transplant derived largely from freshly generated T cells.

Germline assignment: CDR1 SQVTM and CDR2 ANQGSEA. The CDR3 is made up of 13 amino acids. Trimming left V 7 bases short and J 5 bases short, with 17 bases between. Sequencing was performed on PBMCs, mostly from graft donor cells, taken 360 days after TCRalphabeta/CD19-depleted stem cell transplant. J is TRBJ2-5 and V is TRBV29-1, with TRBD2 as a possible D gene (5 bases). This TCR was recovered from a boy younger than two who had a stem cell transplant for Wiskott-Aldrich syndrome, so the T cells may come from the graft donor. CDR3 coding DNA: TGCAGCGCCCGATGGACTTCGCCGGAGACCCAGTACTTC. It codes for CSARWTSPETQYF.